Sequencing of this T cell receptor (beta chain) was carried out in a study of shared clonotypes between healthy human individuals. TCRdb keeps only in-frame clones here, not all; method: immunoSEQ multiplex PCR. The table includes about 330,000 clones, around nine tenths detected once. This CDR3 contains 17 residues. V was clipped by 4 bases and J by 1 base; unmatched bases: 7. Germline assignment: CDR1 MDHEN and CDR2 SYDVKM. The J gene is TRBJ2-2, the V gene TRBV28; 9 positions agree with TRBD2. Material for sequencing was memory CD8+ T cells sorted from blood. As to subset: CD45RO+ cells pooled with CCR7-negative TemRA cells. This sequence was found in a man aged 18 to 30 in good health. This CDR3 reads CASSSLAGLMNTGELFF. The CDR3 DNA is TGTGCCAGCAGTTCGCTAGCGGGACTAATGAACACCGGGGAGCTGTTTTTT.